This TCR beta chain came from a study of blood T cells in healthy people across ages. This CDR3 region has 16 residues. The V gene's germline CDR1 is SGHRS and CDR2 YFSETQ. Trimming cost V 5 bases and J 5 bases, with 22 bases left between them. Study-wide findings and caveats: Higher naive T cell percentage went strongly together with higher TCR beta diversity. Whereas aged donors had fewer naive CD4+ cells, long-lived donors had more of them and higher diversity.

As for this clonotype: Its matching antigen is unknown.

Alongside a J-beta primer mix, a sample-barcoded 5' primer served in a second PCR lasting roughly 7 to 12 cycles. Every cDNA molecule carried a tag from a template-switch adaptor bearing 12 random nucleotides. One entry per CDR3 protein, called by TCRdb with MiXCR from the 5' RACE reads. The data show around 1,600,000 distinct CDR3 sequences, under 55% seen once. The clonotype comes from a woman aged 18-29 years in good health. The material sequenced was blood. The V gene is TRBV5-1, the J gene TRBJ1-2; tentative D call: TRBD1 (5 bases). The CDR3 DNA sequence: TGCGCCAGCAGTTCGTCCGGGGGGGAAGTAGTTTATGGCTACACCTTC. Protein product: CASSSSGGEVVYGYTF.